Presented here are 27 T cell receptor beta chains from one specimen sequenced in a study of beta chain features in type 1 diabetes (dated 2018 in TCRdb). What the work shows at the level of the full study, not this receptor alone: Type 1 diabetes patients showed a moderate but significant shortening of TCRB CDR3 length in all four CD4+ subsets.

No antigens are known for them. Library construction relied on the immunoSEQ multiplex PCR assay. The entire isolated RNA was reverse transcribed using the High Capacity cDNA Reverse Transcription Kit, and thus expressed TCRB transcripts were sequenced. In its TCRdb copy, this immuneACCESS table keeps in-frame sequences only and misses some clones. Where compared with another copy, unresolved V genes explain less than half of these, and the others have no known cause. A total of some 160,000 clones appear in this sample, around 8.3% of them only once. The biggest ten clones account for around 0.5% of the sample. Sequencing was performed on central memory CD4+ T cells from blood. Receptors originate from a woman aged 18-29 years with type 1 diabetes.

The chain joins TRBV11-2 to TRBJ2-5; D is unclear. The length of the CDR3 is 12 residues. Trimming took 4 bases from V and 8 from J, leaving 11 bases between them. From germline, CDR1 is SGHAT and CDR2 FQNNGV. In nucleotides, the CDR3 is TGTGCCAGCAGCTCCGATCGAGGAACCCAGTACTTC. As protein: CASSSDRGTQYF.

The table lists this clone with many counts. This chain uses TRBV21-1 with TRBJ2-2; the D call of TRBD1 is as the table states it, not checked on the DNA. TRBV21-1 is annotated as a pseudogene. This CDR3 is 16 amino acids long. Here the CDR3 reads CASSKGEQGAVGELFF. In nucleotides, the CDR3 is TGTGCCAGCAGCAAAGGTGAACAGGGGGCTGTCGGGGAGCTGTTTTTT.

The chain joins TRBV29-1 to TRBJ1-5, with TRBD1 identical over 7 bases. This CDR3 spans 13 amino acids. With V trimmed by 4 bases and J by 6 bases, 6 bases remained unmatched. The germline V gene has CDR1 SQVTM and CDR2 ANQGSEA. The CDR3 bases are TGCAGCGTTGGAGAGGGGGCGAGTCAGCCCCAGCATTTT. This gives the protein CSVGEGASQPQHF. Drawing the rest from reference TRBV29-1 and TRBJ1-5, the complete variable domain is SAVISQKPSRDICQRGTSLTIQCQVDSQVTMMFWYRQQPGQSLTLIATANQGSEATYESGFVIDKFPISRPNLTFSTLTVSNMSPEDSSIYLCSVGEGASQPQHFGDGTRLSIL.

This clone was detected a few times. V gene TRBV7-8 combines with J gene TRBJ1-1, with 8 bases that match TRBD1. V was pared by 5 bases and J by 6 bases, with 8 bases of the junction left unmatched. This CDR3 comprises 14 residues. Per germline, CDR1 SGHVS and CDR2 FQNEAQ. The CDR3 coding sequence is TGTGCCAGCAGCAGCCAAACAGGGGGGCCTGAAGCTTTCTTT. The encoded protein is CASSSQTGGPEAFF.

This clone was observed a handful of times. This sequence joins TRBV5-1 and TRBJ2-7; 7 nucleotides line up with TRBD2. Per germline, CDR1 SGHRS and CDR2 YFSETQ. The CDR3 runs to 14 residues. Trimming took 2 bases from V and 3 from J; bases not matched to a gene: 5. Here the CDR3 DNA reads TGCGCCAGCAGCTTATCTAGCGGAGACTACGAGCAGTACTTC. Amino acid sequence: CASSLSSGDYEQYF.

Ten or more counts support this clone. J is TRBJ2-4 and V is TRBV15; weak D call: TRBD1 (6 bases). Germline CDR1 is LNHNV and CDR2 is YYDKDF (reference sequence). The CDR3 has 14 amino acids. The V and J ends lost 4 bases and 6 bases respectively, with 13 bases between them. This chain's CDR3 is CATSTGDTGNIQYF. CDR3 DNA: TGTGCCACCAGCACCGGGGACACCGGAAACATTCAGTACTTC.

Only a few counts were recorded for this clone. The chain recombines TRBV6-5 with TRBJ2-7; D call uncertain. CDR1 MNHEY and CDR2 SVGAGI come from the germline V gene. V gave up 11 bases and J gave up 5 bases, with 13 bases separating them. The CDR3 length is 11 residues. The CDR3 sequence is CASQDRDEQYF. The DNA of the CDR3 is TGTGCCTCCCAAGACCGGGACGAGCAGTACTTC.

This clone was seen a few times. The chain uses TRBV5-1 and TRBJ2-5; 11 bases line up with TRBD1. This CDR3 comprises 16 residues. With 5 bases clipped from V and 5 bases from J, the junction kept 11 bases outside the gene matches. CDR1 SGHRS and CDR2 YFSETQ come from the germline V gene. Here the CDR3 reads CASRLAGTGGMETQYF. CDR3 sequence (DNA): TGCGCCAGCAGACTGGCCGGGACAGGGGGTATGGAGACCCAGTACTTC.

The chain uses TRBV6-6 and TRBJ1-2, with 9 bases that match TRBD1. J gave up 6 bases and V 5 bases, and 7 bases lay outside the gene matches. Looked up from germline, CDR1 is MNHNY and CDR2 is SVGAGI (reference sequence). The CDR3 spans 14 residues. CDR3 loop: CASSELQGADGYTF. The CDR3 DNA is TGTGCCAGCAGTGAGCTACAGGGGGCCGATGGCTACACCTTC.

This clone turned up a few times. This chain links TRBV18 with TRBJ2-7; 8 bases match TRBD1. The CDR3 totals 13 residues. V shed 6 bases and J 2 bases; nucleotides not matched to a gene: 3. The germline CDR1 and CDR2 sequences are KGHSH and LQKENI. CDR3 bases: TGTGCCAGCTCCGGACAGGGAACCTACGAGCAGTACTTC. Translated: CASSGQGTYEQYF.

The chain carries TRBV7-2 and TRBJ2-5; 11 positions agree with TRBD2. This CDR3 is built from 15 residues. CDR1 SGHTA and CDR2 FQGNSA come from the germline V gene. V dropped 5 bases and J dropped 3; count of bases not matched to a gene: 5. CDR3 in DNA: TGTGCCAGCAGCCGGGGACTAGCGGAGGAAGAGACCCAGTACTTC. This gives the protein CASSRGLAEEETQYF.

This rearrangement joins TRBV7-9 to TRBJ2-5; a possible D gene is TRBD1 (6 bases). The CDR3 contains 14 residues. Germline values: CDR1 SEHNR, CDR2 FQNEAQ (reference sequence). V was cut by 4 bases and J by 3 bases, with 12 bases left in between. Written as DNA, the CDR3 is TGTGCCAGCAGCTCAACAGGGTGGGAAGAGACCCAGTACTTC. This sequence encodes CASSSTGWEETQYF.

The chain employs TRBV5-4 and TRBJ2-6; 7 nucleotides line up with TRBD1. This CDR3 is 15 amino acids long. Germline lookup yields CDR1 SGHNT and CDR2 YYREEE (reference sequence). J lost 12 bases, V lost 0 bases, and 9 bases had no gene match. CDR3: CASSLATGERGVLTF. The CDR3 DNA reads TGTGCCAGCAGCTTGGCTACAGGGGAAAGGGGCGTCCTGACTTTC.

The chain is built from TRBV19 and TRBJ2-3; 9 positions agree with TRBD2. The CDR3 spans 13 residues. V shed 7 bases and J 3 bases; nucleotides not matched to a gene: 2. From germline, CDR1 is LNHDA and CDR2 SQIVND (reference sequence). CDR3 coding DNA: TGTGCCAGTACTACTAGCGGGACAGATACGCAGTATTTT. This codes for CASTTSGTDTQYF. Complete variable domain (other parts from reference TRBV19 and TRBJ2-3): DGGITQSPKYLFRKEGQNVTLSCEQNLNHDAMYWYRQDPGQGLRLIYYSQIVNDFQKGDIAEGYSVSREKKESFPLTVTSAQKNPTAFYLCASTTSGTDTQYFGPGTRLTVL.

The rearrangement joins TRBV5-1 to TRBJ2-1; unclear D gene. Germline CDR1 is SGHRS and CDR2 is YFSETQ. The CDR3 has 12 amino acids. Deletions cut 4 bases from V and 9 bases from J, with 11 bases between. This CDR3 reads CASSQDWSEQFF. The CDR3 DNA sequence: TGCGCCAGCAGCCAAGATTGGAGTGAGCAGTTCTTC.

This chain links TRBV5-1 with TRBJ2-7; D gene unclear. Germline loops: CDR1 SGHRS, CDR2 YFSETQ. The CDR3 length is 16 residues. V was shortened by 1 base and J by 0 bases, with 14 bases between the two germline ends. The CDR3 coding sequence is TGCGCCAGCAGCTTGACCGGTGGTCTAAGCTCCTACGAGCAGTACTTC. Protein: CASSLTGGLSSYEQYF.

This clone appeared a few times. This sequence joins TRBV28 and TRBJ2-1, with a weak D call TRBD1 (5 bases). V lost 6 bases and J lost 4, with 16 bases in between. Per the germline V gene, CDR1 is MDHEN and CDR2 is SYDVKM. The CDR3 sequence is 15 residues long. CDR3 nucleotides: TGTGCCAGCAGCCGCTCCTCGACAGCGTACAATGAGCAGTTCTTC. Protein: CASSRSSTAYNEQFF. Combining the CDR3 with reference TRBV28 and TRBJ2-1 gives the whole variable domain DVKVTQSSRYLVKRTGEKVFLECVQDMDHENMFWYRQDPGLGLRLIYFSYDVKMKEKGDIPEGYSVSREKKERFSLILESASTNQTSMYLCASSRSSTAYNEQFFGPGTRLTVL.

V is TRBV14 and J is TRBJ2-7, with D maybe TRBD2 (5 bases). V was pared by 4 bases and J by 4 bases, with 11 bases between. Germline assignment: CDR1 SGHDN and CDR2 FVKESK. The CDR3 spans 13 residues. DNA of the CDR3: TGTGCCAGCAGCCCGCGTCCGGGATACGAGCAGTACTTC. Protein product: CASSPRPGYEQYF.

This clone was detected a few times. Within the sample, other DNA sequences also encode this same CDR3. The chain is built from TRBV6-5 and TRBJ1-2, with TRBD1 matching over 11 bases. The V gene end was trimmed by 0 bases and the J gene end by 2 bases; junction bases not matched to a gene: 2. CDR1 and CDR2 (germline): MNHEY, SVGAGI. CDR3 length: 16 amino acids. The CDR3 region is CASSYSDRGLNYGYTF. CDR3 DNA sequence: TGTGCCAGCAGTTACTCGGACAGGGGGCTCAACTATGGCTACACCTTC.

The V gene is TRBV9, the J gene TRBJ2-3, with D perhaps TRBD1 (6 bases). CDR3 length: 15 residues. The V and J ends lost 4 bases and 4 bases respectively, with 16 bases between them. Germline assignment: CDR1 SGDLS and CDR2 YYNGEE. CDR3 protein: CASSSNGGGSDTQYF. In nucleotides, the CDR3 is TGTGCCAGCAGCTCCAATGGTGGGGGCTCAGATACGCAGTATTTT. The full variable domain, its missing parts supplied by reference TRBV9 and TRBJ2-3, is DSGVTQTPKHLITATGQRVTLRCSPRSGDLSVYWYQQSLDQGLQFLIQYYNGEERAKGNILERFSAQQFPDLHSELNLSSLELGDSALYFCASSSNGGGSDTQYFGPGTRLTVL.

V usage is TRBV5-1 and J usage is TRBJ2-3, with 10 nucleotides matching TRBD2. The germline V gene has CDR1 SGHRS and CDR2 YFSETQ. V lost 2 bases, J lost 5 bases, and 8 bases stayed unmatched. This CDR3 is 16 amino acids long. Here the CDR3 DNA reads TGCGCCAGCAGCTTTTTACTAGCGGGGCTACAAGATACGCAGTATTTT. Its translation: CASSFLLAGLQDTQYF.

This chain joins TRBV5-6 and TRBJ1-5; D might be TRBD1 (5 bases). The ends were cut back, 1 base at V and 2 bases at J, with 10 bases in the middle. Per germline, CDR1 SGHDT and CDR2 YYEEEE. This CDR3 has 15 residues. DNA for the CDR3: TGTGCCAGCAGCTTGATGGGGGGAGGCAATCAGCCCCAGCATTTT. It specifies CASSLMGGGNQPQHF.

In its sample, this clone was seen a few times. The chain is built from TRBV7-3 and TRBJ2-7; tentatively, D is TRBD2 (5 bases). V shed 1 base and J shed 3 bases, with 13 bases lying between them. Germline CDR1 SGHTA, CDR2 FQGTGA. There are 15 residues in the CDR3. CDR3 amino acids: CASSLKGRAGYEQYF. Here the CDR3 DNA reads TGTGCCAGCAGCTTAAAAGGGCGGGCAGGCTACGAGCAGTACTTC.

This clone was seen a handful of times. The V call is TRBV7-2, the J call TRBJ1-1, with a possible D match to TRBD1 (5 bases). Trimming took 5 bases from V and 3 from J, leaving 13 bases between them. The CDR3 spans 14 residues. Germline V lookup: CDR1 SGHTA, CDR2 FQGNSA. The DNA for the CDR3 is TGTGCCAGCAGCCCCGCGGGGGAGGACACTGAAGCTTTCTTT. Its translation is CASSPAGEDTEAFF. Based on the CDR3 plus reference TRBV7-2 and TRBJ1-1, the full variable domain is GAGVSQSPSNKVTEKGKDVELRCDPISGHTALYWYRQSLGQGLEFLIYFQGNSAPDKSGLPSDRFSAERTGGSVSTLTIQRTQQEDSAVYLCASSPAGEDTEAFFGQGTRLTVV.

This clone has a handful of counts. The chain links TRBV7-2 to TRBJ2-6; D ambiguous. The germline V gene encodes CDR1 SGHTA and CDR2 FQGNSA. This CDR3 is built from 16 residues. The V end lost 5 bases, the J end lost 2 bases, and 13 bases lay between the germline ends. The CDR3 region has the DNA TGTGCCAGCAGCGTCCTTCCGAGAGCTGGGGCCAACGTCCTGACTTTC. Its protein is CASSVLPRAGANVLTF.

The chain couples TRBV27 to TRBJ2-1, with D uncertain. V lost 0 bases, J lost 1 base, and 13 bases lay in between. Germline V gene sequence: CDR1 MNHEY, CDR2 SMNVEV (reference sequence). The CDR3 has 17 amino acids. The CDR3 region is CASSLSRGVRSYNEQFF. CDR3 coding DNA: TGTGCCAGCAGTTTATCCCGAGGTGTCCGGTCCTACAATGAGCAGTTCTTC.

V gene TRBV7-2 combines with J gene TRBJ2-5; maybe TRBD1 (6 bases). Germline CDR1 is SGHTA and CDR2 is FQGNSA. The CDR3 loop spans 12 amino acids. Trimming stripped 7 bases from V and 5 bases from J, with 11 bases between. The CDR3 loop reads CASTRQAETQYF. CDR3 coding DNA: TGTGCCAGCACCCGACAGGCGGAGACCCAGTACTTC.